This T cell receptor beta chain emerged from a study of CXCR3-negative and CXCR3-positive naive CD8 T cells. Study-level information: With about 1.5 +/- 0.3 million reads per library, the TRB reads numbered about 135 million in total.

With regard to this clonotype: Antigen specificity is unknown.

The TRB libraries of cDNA were built by UMI-labeled 5' RACE. TCRdb re-called the 5' RACE reads and shows each CDR3 protein once, DNA omitted. The sample holds 50,000 to 70,000 distinct CDR3 sequences. Points from the study as a whole: The study found more hydrophobic TRB CDR3s in CXCR3-positive naive cells than in CXCR3-negative naive cells. TRBV-TRBJ usage matched between naive CXCR3-negative and CXCR3-positive cells but not between memory cells.

Sequenced input: naive CXCR3+ CD8+ T cells from blood. The subset is: CD45RO-CCR7+CD27+CD95- naive CD8+ T cells expressing CXCR3 (TNR3+). The TCR sequence derives from a human donor in good health. Some clones in this sample may be carry-over from other donors' samples.

CDR3: CSARPTSGGEIGELFF. V gene TRBV20-1 combines with J gene TRBJ2-2; TCRdb selects TRBD2, and the lack of DNA leaves this call unchecked. Germline V CDR1 and CDR2: DFQATT, SNEGSKA (reference sequence). The CDR3 runs to 16 residues.